This TCR beta chain was captured in a study of blood T cells in healthy people across ages. Germline assignment: CDR1 MNHNS and CDR2 SASEGT. Trimming at V came to 6 bases and at J to 2 bases, leaving 11 bases not matched to a gene. The CDR3 contains 18 residues. Peripheral blood was drawn, ten milliliters per donor. Total RNA extracted from each sample amounted to at least 6 micrograms. A sample-barcoded 5' primer and a J-beta primer mix were used in a second PCR of roughly 6 to 11 cycles. Each cDNA molecule was tagged by a template-switch adaptor that had 12 random nucleotides. From the 5' RACE reads, TCRdb called clonotypes with MiXCR, one entry per CDR3 protein. The repertoire consists of over 1,500,000 distinct CDR3 sequences, with roughly 52% occurring once and the leading ten covering over 2%.

The clonotype was recovered from a woman in her 40s in good health. Sequencing was carried out using blood. The chain combines TRBV6-1 with TRBJ2-5; 14 positions match TRBD2. The CDR3 coding sequence is TGTGCCAGCAGGGGGGGGACTAGCGGGGGAAGAGGTCAAGAGACCCAGTACTTC. It translates to CASRGGTSGGRGQETQYF.